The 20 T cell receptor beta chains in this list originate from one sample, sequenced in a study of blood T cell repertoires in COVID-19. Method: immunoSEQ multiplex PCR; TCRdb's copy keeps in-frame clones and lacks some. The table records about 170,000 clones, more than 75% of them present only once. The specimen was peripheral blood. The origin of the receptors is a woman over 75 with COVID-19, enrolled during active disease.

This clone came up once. DNA for the CDR3: TGCGCCAGCAGCTCGGACAGACCTAATGAAAAACTGTTTTTT. This gives the protein CASSSDRPNEKLFF. The rearrangement uses TRBV5-1 and TRBJ1-4, with a possible D match to TRBD1 (6 bases). The CDR3 is 14 residues long. Per the germline V gene, CDR1 is SGHRS and CDR2 is YFSETQ. V was cut by 3 bases and J by 3 bases, with 9 bases left in between.

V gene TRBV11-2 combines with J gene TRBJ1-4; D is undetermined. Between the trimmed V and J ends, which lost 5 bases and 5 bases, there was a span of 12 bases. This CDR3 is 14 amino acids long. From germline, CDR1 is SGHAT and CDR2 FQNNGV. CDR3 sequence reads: CASSLGVRNEKLFF. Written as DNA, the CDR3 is TGTGCCAGCAGCCTCGGGGTCAGGAATGAAAAACTGTTTTTT. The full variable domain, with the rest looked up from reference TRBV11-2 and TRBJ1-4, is EAGVAQSPRYKIIEKRQSVAFWCNPISGHATLYWYQQILGQGPKLLIQFQNNGVVDDSQLPKDRFSAERLKGVDSTLKIQPAKLEDSAVYLCASSLGVRNEKLFFGSGTQLSVL.

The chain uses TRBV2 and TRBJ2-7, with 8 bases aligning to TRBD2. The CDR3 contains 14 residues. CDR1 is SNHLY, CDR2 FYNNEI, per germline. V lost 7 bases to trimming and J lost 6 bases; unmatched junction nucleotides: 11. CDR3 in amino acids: CASTGTRTLAEQYF. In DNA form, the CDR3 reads TGTGCCAGCACCGGGACTAGAACATTAGCCGAGCAGTACTTC.

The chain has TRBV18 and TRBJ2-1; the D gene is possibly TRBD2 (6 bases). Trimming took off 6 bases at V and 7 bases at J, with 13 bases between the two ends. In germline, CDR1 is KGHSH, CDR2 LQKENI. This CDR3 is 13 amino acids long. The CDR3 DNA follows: TGTGCCAGCTCGTCCGGGACTGCTAATGAGCAGTTCTTC. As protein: CASSSGTANEQFF.

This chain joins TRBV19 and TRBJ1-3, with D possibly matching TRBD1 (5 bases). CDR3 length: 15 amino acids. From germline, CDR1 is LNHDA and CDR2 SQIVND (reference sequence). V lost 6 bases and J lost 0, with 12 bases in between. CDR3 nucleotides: TGTGCCAGTAGGCTTACCGGGGGCTCTGGAAACACCATATATTTT. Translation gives CASRLTGGSGNTIYF.

This chain's CDR3 is CASRTPGGPVTEAFF. The CDR3 region has the DNA TGTGCCAGCAGAACGCCCGGGGGGCCGGTCACTGAAGCTTTCTTT. V and J are TRBV28 and TRBJ1-1; tentative D call: TRBD1 (6 bases). Trimming removed 6 bases from V and 4 bases from J, with 18 bases in between. Germline V gives CDR1 MDHEN, CDR2 SYDVKM. The CDR3 is 15 residues long.

CDR3: CASSYVPRQGDAFF. The CDR3 DNA reads as TGTGCCAGCAGTTACGTGCCAAGACAGGGTGACGCTTTCTTT. The chain couples TRBV6-6 to TRBJ1-1; 7 nucleotides line up with TRBD1. The V segment lost 2 bases and the J segment 11 bases; nucleotides outside the gene matches: 11. The CDR3 covers 14 residues. Per the germline V gene, CDR1 is MNHNY and CDR2 is SVGAGI (reference sequence).

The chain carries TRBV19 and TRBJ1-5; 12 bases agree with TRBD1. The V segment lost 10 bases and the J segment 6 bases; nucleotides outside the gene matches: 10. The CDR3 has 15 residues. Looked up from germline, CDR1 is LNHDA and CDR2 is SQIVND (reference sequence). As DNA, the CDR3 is TGTGCCACCCGACCCGGGGACAGGGGGCTTCAGCCCCAGCATTTT. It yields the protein CATRPGDRGLQPQHF.

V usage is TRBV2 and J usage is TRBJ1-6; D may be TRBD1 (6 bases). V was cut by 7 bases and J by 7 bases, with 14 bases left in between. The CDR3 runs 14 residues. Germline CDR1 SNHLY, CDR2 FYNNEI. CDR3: CASIRTATNSPLHF. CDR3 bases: TGTGCCAGCATTCGGACAGCGACGAATTCACCCCTCCACTTT.

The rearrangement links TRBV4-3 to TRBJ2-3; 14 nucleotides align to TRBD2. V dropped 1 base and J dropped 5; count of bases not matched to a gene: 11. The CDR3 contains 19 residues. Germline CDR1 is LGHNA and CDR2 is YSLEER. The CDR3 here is CASSQGTGTSGSWRDTQYF. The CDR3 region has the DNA TGCGCCAGCAGCCAAGGGACCGGGACTAGCGGGAGTTGGAGAGATACGCAGTATTTT.

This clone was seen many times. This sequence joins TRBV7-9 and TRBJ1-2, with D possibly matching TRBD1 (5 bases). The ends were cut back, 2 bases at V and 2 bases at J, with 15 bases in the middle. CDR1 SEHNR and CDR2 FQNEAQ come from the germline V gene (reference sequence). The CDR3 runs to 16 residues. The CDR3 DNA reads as TGTGCCAGCAGCTTAAGCCCCAGGGCGGAGAACTATGGCTACACCTTC. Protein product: CASSLSPRAENYGYTF.

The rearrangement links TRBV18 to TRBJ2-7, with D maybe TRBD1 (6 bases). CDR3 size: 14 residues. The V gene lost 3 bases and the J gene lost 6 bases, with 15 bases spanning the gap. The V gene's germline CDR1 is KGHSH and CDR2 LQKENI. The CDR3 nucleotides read TGTGCCAGCTCACCCCAGGGGTCAGGTATCGAGCAGTACTTC. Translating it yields CASSPQGSGIEQYF. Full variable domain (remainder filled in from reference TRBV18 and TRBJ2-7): NAGVMQNPRHLVRRRGQEARLRCSPMKGHSHVYWYRQLPEEGLKFMVYLQKENIIDESGMPKERFSAEFPKEGPSILRIQQVVRGDSAAYFCASSPQGSGIEQYFGPGTRLTVT.

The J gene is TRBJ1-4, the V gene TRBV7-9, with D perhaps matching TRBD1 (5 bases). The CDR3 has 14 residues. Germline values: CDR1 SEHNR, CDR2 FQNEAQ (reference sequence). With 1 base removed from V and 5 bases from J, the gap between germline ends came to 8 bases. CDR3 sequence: CASSLGQGNEKLFF. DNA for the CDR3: TGTGCCAGCAGCTTAGGGCAGGGCAATGAAAAACTGTTTTTT.

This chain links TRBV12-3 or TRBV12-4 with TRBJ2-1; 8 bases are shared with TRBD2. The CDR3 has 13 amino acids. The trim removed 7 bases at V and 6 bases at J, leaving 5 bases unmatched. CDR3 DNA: TGTGCCAGCATTCAAGCGGGAGCCAATGAGCAGTTCTTC. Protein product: CASIQAGANEQFF.

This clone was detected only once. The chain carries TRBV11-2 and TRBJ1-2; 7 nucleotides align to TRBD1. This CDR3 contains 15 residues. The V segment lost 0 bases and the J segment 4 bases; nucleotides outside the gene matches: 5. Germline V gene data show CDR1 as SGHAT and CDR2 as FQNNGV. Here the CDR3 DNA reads TGTGCCAGCAGCTTAGATAAGGGACAGACCTATGGCTACACCTTC. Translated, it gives CASSLDKGQTYGYTF.

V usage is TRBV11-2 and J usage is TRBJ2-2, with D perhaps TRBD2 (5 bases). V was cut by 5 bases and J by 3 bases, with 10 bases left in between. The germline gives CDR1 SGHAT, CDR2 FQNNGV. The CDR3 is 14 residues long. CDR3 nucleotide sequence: TGTGCCAGCAGCCCCGGGGTCCACACCGGGGAGCTGTTTTTT. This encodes CASSPGVHTGELFF. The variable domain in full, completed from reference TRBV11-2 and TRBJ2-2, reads EAGVAQSPRYKIIEKRQSVAFWCNPISGHATLYWYQQILGQGPKLLIQFQNNGVVDDSQLPKDRFSAERLKGVDSTLKIQPAKLEDSAVYLCASSPGVHTGELFFGEGSRLTVL.

CDR3 region: CASSLVGGASPLHF. Written as DNA, the CDR3 is TGTGCCAGCAGCTTAGTAGGGGGAGCTTCACCCCTCCACTTT. The genes are TRBV7-2 and TRBJ1-6; tentatively, D is TRBD1 (6 bases). V lost 1 base and J 9 bases, leaving 10 bases between the germline ends. Germline assignment: CDR1 SGHTA and CDR2 FQGNSA. The CDR3 covers 14 residues. The whole variable domain, filled in from reference TRBV7-2 and TRBJ1-6, reads GAGVSQSPSNKVTEKGKDVELRCDPISGHTALYWYRQSLGQGLEFLIYFQGNSAPDKSGLPSDRFSAERTGGSVSTLTIQRTQQEDSAVYLCASSLVGGASPLHFGNGTRLTVT.

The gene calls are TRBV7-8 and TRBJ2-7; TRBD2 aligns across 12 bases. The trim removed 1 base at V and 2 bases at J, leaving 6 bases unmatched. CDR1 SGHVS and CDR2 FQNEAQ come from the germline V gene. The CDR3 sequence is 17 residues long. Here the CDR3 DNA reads TGTGCCAGCAGCTTAGGGACTAGCGGGAACCCCCCCTACGAGCAGTACTTC. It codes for CASSLGTSGNPPYEQYF.

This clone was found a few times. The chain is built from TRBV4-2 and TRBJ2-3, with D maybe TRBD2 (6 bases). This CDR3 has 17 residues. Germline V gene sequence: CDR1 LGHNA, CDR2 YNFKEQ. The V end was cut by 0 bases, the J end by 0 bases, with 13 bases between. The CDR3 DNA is TGTGCCAGCAGCCAAGAACTTGCTAGCGCGAGCACAGATACGCAGTATTTT. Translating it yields CASSQELASASTDTQYF.

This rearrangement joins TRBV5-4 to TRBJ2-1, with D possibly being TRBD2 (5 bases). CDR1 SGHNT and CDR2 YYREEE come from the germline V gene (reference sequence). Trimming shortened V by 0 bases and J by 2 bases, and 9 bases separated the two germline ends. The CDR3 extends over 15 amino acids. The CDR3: CASSLESGTYNEQFF. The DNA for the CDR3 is TGTGCCAGCAGCTTGGAGAGCGGAACCTACAATGAGCAGTTCTTC.